Presented here are 13 T cell receptor beta chains from one specimen sequenced in a study of beta chain features in type 1 diabetes. All of the isolated RNA was reverse transcribed, so expressed TCRB transcripts were sequenced. Sequencing used immunoSEQ multiplex PCR; TCRdb keeps in-frame clones, though not all of them. The repertoire consists of 150,000 to 190,000 clones, with less than 9.5% occurring once and the leading ten covering approximately 0.69%. Sequencing was carried out using central memory CD4+ T cells from blood. The receptors were sampled from a man between 18 and 35 years old in good health.

The chain couples TRBV30 to TRBJ1-2, with D possibly being TRBD1 (6 bases). V was shortened by 0 bases and J by 6 bases, with 11 bases between the two germline ends. CDR1 and CDR2 (germline): GTSNPN, SVGIG (reference sequence). The CDR3 is made up of 13 amino acids. Here the CDR3 DNA reads TGTGCCTGGAGTGTACCCAGGGGAGATGGCTACACCTTC. It codes for CAWSVPRGDGYTF.

This clone was observed a handful of times. The genes are TRBV7-3 and TRBJ2-5, with D possibly being TRBD1 (5 bases). The CDR3 is 13 amino acids. V dropped 5 bases and J dropped 1 base, with 8 bases sitting between them. The germline gives CDR1 SGHTA, CDR2 FQGTGA. CDR3 bases: TGTGCCAGCAGCAGGGGCTTCCAAGAGACCCAGTACTTC. It specifies CASSRGFQETQYF.

The sample holds a few counts of this clone. Germline is not matched at one junction end, which may reflect a read error. The V gene is TRBV28, the J gene TRBJ2-1, with a possible D match to TRBD1 (6 bases). The CDR3 has 13 amino acids. Germline CDR1 and CDR2: MDHEN and SYDVKM. In DNA form, the CDR3 reads TGTGCCAGCCTCGGACAGCCCTATAATGAGCAGTTCTTC. Its protein product is CASLGQPYNEQFF.

In this sample, this clone turned up a few times. The CDR3 loop reads CASSLAGGISDTQYF. The DNA of the CDR3 is TGTGCCAGCAGCCTAGCGGGAGGGATTTCAGATACGCAGTATTTT. This chain connects TRBV5-4 to TRBJ2-3, with 12 bases matching TRBD2. Losses at the gene ends were 4 bases for V and 4 bases for J; bases not matched to a gene: 4. CDR3 length: 15 amino acids. The germline V gene encodes CDR1 SGHNT and CDR2 YYREEE (reference sequence).

This clone was seen more than once but under ten times. The chain joins TRBV7-2 to TRBJ2-7; 15 bases agree with TRBD2. The CDR3 runs to 15 residues. From germline, CDR1 is SGHTA and CDR2 FQGNSA. Trimming cost V 1 base and J 6 bases; bases outside gene matches: 1. The CDR3 region is CASSLEGLAGGEQYF. The CDR3 bases are TGTGCCAGCAGCTTAGAGGGACTAGCGGGGGGCGAGCAGTACTTC.

This clone turned up a few times. CDR3 nucleotides: TGCGCCAGCAGCCAATCAACCGTACTAGCGGGAGTAACGAACACCGGGGAGCTGTTTTTT. Encoded protein: CASSQSTVLAGVTNTGELFF. The rearrangement links TRBV4-3 to TRBJ2-2; 11 positions match TRBD2. Per germline, CDR1 LGHNA and CDR2 YSLEER. Trimming at V came to 2 bases and at J to 0 bases, leaving 11 bases not matched to a gene. The CDR3 runs to 20 residues.

The chain recombines TRBV4-2 with TRBJ1-2; the D is unclear. V dropped 0 bases and J dropped 8 bases, with 7 bases sitting between them. The germline V gene encodes CDR1 LGHNA and CDR2 YNFKEQ. CDR3 length: 12 amino acids. The CDR3 region is CASSQDQRGYTF. The CDR3 DNA sequence: TGTGCCAGCAGCCAAGACCAGCGGGGCTACACCTTC.

The chain combines TRBV7-3 with TRBJ2-2, with a tentative D call TRBD2 (6 bases). Germline CDR1 reads SGHTA; CDR2 reads FQGTGA. The CDR3 sequence is 15 residues long. Trimming removed 1 base at V and 2 bases at J, with 8 bases between. The CDR3 reads CASSLRAGNTGELFF. The CDR3 nucleotides read TGTGCCAGCAGCTTAAGGGCGGGAAACACCGGGGAGCTGTTTTTT.

The sample holds many counts of this clone. The J gene is TRBJ2-3, the V gene TRBV28, with D tentatively TRBD2 (6 bases). This CDR3 has 15 residues. V lost 6 bases to trimming and J lost 5 bases, with 18 bases between them. Germline lookup yields CDR1 MDHEN and CDR2 SYDVKM. The CDR3 region is CASRSQAGLRDTQYF. CDR3 bases: TGTGCCAGCAGATCCCAGGCGGGGTTGAGAGATACGCAGTATTTT.

This clone was counted between two and nine times. The rearrangement links TRBV30 to TRBJ1-1; D is unclear. Per germline, CDR1 GTSNPN and CDR2 SVGIG (reference sequence). V lost 3 bases to trimming and J lost 2 bases, with 7 bases between them. This CDR3 comprises 12 residues. This chain's CDR3 is CAWREGNTEAFF. The CDR3 DNA is TGTGCCTGGAGAGAGGGAAACACTGAAGCTTTCTTT.

This chain uses TRBV9 with TRBJ1-1; D possibly corresponds to TRBD1 (6 bases). The ends were cut back, 0 bases at V and 8 bases at J, with 14 bases in the middle. Germline V gives CDR1 SGDLS, CDR2 YYNGEE. This CDR3 has 14 amino acids. CDR3 region: CASSVVSGQGEAFF. CDR3 nucleotides: TGTGCCAGCAGCGTAGTGTCGGGGCAGGGGGAAGCTTTCTTT.

This clone was observed many times. The rearrangement links TRBV15 to TRBJ1-1; the D is unclear. Per the germline V gene, CDR1 is LNHNV and CDR2 is YYDKDF (reference sequence). Between the trimmed V and J ends, which lost 5 bases and 4 bases, there was a span of 14 bases. This CDR3 region has 14 residues. This CDR3 reads CATSLTGLGTEAFF. As DNA, the CDR3 is TGTGCCACCAGCCTTACGGGGTTGGGCACTGAAGCTTTCTTT.

The sample holds many counts of this clone. The chain combines TRBV27 with TRBJ2-4; possibly TRBD1 for D (6 bases). Germline V lookup: CDR1 MNHEY, CDR2 SMNVEV (reference sequence). This CDR3 contains 16 residues. Trimming pared 7 bases from V and 6 bases from J, leaving 22 bases between. The CDR3 region has the DNA TGTGCCAGCACACGGGTAGTAGGGGGTGTTCGAAACATTCAGTACTTC. This sequence encodes CASTRVVGGVRNIQYF.